The TCR beta chain described here comes from a study of T cell responses to AZD1222 COVID-19 vaccine. The CDR3 totals 13 residues. J gave up 4 bases and V 6 bases, and 4 bases lay outside the gene matches. Some clones are missing from TCRdb's copy, which holds only in-frame ones; the method was immunoSEQ multiplex PCR. The table records about 150,000 clones, 75% to 95% of them present only once. The sequence was obtained from an adult who received the MenACWY meningococcal vaccine as a control. Specimen: peripheral blood, collected 28 days after the second dose of the MenACWY control vaccine. The chain employs TRBV12-3 or TRBV12-4 and TRBJ1-1; 8 nucleotides match TRBD1. CDR3 sequence (DNA): TGTGCCAGCAGGGACAGGGAGAGCACTGAAGCTTTCTTT. Protein sequence: CASRDRESTEAFF.